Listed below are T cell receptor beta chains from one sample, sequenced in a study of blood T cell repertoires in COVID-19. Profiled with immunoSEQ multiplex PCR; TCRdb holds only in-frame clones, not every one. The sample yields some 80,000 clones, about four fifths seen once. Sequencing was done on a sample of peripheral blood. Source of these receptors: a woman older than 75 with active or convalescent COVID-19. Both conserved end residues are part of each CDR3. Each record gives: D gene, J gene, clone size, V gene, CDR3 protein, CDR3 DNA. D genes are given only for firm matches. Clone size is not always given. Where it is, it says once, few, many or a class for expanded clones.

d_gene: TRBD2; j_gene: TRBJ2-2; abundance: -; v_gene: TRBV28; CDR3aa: CASSLCEGTSPGWEHRELFF; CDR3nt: TGTGCCAGCAGTTTATGCGAAGGGACTAGCCCTGGATGGGAACACCGGGAGCTGTTTTTT
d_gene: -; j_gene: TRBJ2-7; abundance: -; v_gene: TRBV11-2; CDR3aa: CASSLESPSEQYF; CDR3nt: TGTGCCAGCAGCTTAGAGAGTCCATCCGAGCAGTACTTC
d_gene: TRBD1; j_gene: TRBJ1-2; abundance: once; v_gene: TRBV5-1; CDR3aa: CASSRGQGDYGYTF; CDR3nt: TGCGCCAGCAGCCGAGGACAGGGTGACTATGGCTACACCTTC
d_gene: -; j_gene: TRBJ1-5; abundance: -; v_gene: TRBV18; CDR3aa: CASSPRADNSNQPQHF; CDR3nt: TGTGCCAGCTCACCACGGGCAGATAATAGCAATCAGCCCCAGCATTTT
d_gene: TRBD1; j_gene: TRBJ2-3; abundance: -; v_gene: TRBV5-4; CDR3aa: CASSFFDRGTDTQYF; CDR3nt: TGTGCCAGCAGCTTTTTCGACAGGGGCACAGATACGCAGTATTTT
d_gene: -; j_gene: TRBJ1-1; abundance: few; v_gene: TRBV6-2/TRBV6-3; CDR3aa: CASSYSQVSPEAFF; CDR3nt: TGTGCCAGCAGTTACTCACAGGTTTCGCCTGAAGCTTTCTTT
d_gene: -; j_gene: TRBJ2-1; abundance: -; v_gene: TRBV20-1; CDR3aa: CRGVFGNEQFF; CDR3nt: TGCCGGGGAGTTTTCGGCAATGAGCAGTTCTTC
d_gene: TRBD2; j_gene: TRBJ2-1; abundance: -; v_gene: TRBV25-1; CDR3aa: CASSETSGGFNEQFF; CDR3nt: TGTGCCAGCAGTGAAACTAGCGGGGGATTTAATGAGCAGTTCTTC
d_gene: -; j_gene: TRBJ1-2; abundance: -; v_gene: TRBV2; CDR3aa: CASSEAGHSNYGYTF; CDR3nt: TGTGCCAGCAGTGAAGCAGGACACTCGAACTATGGCTACACCTTC
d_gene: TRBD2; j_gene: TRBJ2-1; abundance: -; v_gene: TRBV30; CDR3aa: CASQRGASYNEQFF; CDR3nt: TGTGCCTCCCAGCGGGGGGCCTCCTACAATGAGCAGTTCTTC
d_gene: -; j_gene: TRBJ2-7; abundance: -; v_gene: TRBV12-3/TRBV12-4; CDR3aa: CASTQDLSYEQYF; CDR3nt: TGTGCCAGCACACAGGACCTCTCCTACGAGCAGTACTTC
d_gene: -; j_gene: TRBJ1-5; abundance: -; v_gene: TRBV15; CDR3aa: CATSRDYGQLNQPQHF; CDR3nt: TGTGCCACCAGCAGAGATTACGGACAGTTAAATCAGCCCCAGCATTTT
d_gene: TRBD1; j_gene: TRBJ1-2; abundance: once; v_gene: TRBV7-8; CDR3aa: CAIPQGGAGGYTF; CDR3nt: TGTGCCATCCCACAGGGGGGCGCGGGTGGCTACACCTTC
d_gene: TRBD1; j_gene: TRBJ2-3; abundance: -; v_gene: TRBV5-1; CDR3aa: CASSLSGQGTIDTQYF; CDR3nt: TGCGCCAGCAGCTTATCGGGACAGGGGACGATAGATACGCAGTATTTT
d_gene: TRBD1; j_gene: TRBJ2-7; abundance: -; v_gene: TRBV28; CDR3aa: CASSLSLGQASYEQYF; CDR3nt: TGTGCCAGCAGTTTAAGCCTGGGACAGGCCTCCTACGAGCAGTACTTC
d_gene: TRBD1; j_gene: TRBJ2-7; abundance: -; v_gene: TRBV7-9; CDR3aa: CASSPPPALRDRHQYEQYF; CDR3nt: TGTGCCAGCAGCCCTCCTCCCGCCCTAAGGGACAGACACCAGTACGAGCAGTACTTC
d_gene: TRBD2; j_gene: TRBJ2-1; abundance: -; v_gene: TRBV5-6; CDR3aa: CASSDEGLAGTYNEQFF; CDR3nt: TGTGCCAGCAGCGACGAGGGACTAGCGGGGACCTACAATGAGCAGTTCTTC
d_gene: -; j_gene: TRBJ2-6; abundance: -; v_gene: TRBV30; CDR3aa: CASPGDSGANVLTF; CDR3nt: TGTGCCTCCCCCGGGGACTCTGGGGCCAACGTCCTGACTTTC
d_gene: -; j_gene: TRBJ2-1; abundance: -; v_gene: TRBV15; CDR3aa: CATSREADSYNEQFF; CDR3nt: TGTGCCACCAGCAGAGAGGCAGACTCCTACAATGAGCAGTTCTTC
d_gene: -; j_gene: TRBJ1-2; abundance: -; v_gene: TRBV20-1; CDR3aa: CSASRANYGYTF; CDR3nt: TGCAGTGCCAGTCGGGCTAACTATGGCTACACCTTC
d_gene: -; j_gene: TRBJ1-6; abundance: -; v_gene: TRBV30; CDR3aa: CAWSLRGPNSPLHF; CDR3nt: TGTGCCTGGAGCCTCCGCGGTCCAAATTCACCCCTCCACTTT
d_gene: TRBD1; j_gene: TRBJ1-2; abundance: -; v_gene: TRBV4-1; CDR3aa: CASSLDRGLGYGYTF; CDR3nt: TGCGCCAGCAGCCTAGACAGGGGATTGGGCTATGGCTACACCTTC
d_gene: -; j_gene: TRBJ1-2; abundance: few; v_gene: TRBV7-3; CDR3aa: CASSPTGRGTYGYTF; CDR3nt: TGTGCCAGCAGCCCCACGGGCAGGGGCACCTATGGCTACACCTTC
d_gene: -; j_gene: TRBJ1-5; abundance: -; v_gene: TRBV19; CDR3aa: CATNPGVLNQPQHF; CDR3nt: TGTGCCACCAATCCGGGAGTGCTCAACCAGCCCCAGCATTTT
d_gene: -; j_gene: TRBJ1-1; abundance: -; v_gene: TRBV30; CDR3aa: CAWSGGGLENTEAFF; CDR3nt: TGTGCCTGGAGTGGGGGGGGCCTAGAGAACACTGAAGCTTTCTTT
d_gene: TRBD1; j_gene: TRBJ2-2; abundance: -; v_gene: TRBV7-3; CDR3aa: CASSLTGRTGELFF; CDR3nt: TGTGCCAGCAGCTTGACAGGGCGTACCGGGGAGCTGTTTTTT